This TCR beta chain was recorded in a study of T cell clones after liver transplantation. About the study: TCRbeta sequencing after a pre-transplant mixed lymphocyte reaction identified graft-donor-reactive clones, later tracked in post-transplant blood. Study results and caveats: Post-transplant time points were not standardized, so conclusions are preliminary.

As regards this clone: Its target is not known.

The V and J ends lost 1 base and 3 bases respectively, with 20 bases between them. Per the germline V gene, CDR1 is SGDLS and CDR2 is YYNGEE. This CDR3 is built from 17 residues. Here immunoSEQ multiplex PCR was the method, and the copy in TCRdb shows in-frame clones only, minus some. Among tens of thousands of clones listed, roughly 80% were seen once. Specimen: CD4+ T cells from blood, collected at the 22-month timepoint. The sequence derives from a human patient who received a liver transplant. Some T cells may be supplied by the graft donor. The rearrangement joins TRBV9 to TRBJ2-7, with D tentatively TRBD2 (6 bases). The CDR3 DNA follows: TGTGCCAGCAGCGTAACCCCCAGGGTACGACTAGGCTACGAGCAGTACTTC. Translation gives CASSVTPRVRLGYEQYF.